The sequence of this T cell receptor beta chain was determined in a study of blood T cell repertoires in COVID-19 (dated by TCRdb to 2018 to 2020). For the wider study: Collaborator samples came from the United States, Italy and Spain and covered acute and convalescent phases of COVID-19. The prospective study material was composed of cDNA or gDNA derived from T cells, B-cell-depleted T cells, or PBMCs. Deeply sampled blood TCRbeta repertoires from subjects exposed to, actively infected with, or recovered from COVID-19 were included in the dataset. The repertoires were released in a freely available public database meant as a resource for research on the immune response to SARS-CoV-2. The samples were drawn from the first 160 participants of the ongoing ImmuneRACE study and from over 950 subjects provided by 6 global collaborators. A de-identified subject ID, COVID-19 status, age in years and sex were almost always included in the sample metadata. HLA class I and class II types, where available, came from metadata supplied by the sample provider rather than from assay-based typing. Broad study findings and their caveats: The amount of clinical and demographic metadata varied by source and participant and was provided uncurated.

Trimming at the junction amounts to 3 bases on V and 6 bases on J, and the germline ends lie 9 bases apart. Spanning cysteine to phenylalanine, the CDR3 consists of 12 amino acids. The read is trimmed to its CDR3 DNA, 36 bases read in frame from base 1. The germline V gene provides CDR1 MDHEN and CDR2 SYDVKM. The collaborating institutions used their own protocols to collect whole blood in K2EDTA tubes. For TCRbeta analysis, collaborators shipped samples in one of three forms: frozen whole blood, isolated PBMCs, or DNA extracted from either of those sample types. The immunoSEQ Assay, a bias-controlled multiplex PCR, was used to amplify TCRbeta CDR3 regions from genomic DNA. The study's own analysis went as follows. Nucleated cell counts per sample were estimated from amplification of reference gene primers within the assay. To quantify the absolute abundance of each unique TCRbeta CDR3 rearrangement, sequence reads were collapsed and filtered. For each sample, productive Simpson clonality was calculated as the square root of Simpson's diversity index over productive rearrangements. As stored in TCRdb, this immuneACCESS dataset retains in-frame rearrangements with V and J assigned. A fraction of the clones does not appear; measured against another copy, unresolved V genes explain less than half of the discrepancy, and the remainder lacks a known reason. V and J calls and clone size are as listed in that table; D and trimming were resolved from the DNA. The sample yields 85,000 to 100,000 clones; approximately 80% were counted once. Of the sample, 24% falls within the top ten clones.

Remarks on this clone: The antigen it recognizes is unknown. No much larger clonotype is one base removed from it; base qualities were not supplied.

The receptor's source is a human donor in a cohort sampled during active COVID-19. The sequence links TRBV28 to TRBJ2-7, with the identity of the D gene unclear. The source material was peripheral blood. The CDR3: CASSFRFSEQYF. The base sequence is TGTGCCAGCAGTTTCAGGTTTTCCGAGCAGTACTTC.